Listed here are 27 T cell receptor beta chains from one sample, sequenced in a study of CD8+ T cells in alopecia areata. Investigators isolated RNA and reverse transcribed it into cDNA to act as the sequencing template. Clones were sequenced by immunoSEQ multiplex PCR, and TCRdb holds only the in-frame ones, with some missing. The sample consists of 110,000 or so clones, 55% to 75% of them appearing once. Sequencing was carried out using CD8+ T cells sorted from blood. The origin of the receptors is a human donor in good health.

In this sample, this clone turned up a few times. This chain links TRBV7-9 with TRBJ1-3, with no clear D. The germline V and J ends were trimmed by 5 bases and 0 bases, with 11 bases remaining between them. Germline V gene sequence: CDR1 SEHNR, CDR2 FQNEAQ (reference sequence). The CDR3 runs to 15 residues. In nucleotides, the CDR3 is TGTGCCAGCAGCCAGGACGGTAACTCTGGAAACACCATATATTTT. Protein: CASSQDGNSGNTIYF.

The genes are TRBV29-1 and TRBJ2-3; possible D gene TRBD2, 6 bases. Trimming shortened V by 2 bases and J by 6 bases, and 18 bases separated the two germline ends. This CDR3 spans 15 amino acids. The germline V gene encodes CDR1 SQVTM and CDR2 ANQGSEA. Here the CDR3 reads CSVEWAGTPQDTQYF. For the CDR3, the DNA is TGCAGCGTTGAATGGGCCGGGACTCCTCAGGATACGCAGTATTTT.

This chain joins TRBV5-6 and TRBJ2-1, with D possibly TRBD1 on 6 matching bases. Germline V gives CDR1 SGHDT, CDR2 YYEEEE. The CDR3 runs to 13 residues. Trimming cost V 4 bases and J 7 bases, with 12 bases left between them. CDR3 sequence: CASSQGFGNEQFF. In DNA form, the CDR3 reads TGTGCCAGCAGCCAGGGGTTTGGTAATGAGCAGTTCTTC. The full variable domain, completed using reference TRBV5-6 and TRBJ2-1, is DAGVTQSPTHLIKTRGQQVTLRCSPKSGHDTVSWYQQALGQGPQFIFQYYEEEERQRGNFPDRFSGHQFPNYSSELNVNALLLGDSALYLCASSQGFGNEQFFGPGTRLTVL.

This clone has a handful of counts. The J gene is TRBJ2-5, the V gene TRBV13; 9 nucleotides align to TRBD2. Germline V lookup: CDR1 PRHDT, CDR2 FYEKMQ (reference sequence). J lost 5 bases, V lost 5 bases, and 18 bases had no gene match. This CDR3 region has 18 residues. The CDR3 coding sequence is TGTGCCAGCAGCCCCCGAGGAAGCGGGGGGCCGATGGGGGAGACCCAGTACTTC. Protein: CASSPRGSGGPMGETQYF. Together with reference TRBV13 and TRBJ2-5, the CDR3 gives the full variable domain: AAGVIQSPRHLIKEKRETATLKCYPIPRHDTVYWYQQGPGQDPQFLISFYEKMQSDKGSIPDRFSAQQFSDYHSELNMSSLELGDSALYFCASSPRGSGGPMGETQYFGPGTRLLVL.

CDR3 sequence reads: CASSQDLTGEQYF. The CDR3 DNA reads TGTGCCAGCAGCCAAGATCTCACTGGCGAGCAGTACTTC. V gene TRBV4-2 combines with J gene TRBJ2-7; D call uncertain. Germline V lookup: CDR1 LGHNA, CDR2 YNFKEQ. The CDR3 covers 13 residues. With 0 bases removed from V and 6 bases from J, the gap between germline ends came to 9 bases.

The rearrangement joins TRBV29-1 to TRBJ2-3; 9 nucleotides agree with TRBD2. The V segment lost 7 bases and the J segment 0 bases; nucleotides outside the gene matches: 5. The CDR3 has 14 amino acids. The germline V gene has CDR1 SQVTM and CDR2 ANQGSEA. Here the CDR3 DNA reads TGCAGCGGTCTAGCGGGACTTAGCACAGATACGCAGTATTTT. Translation gives CSGLAGLSTDTQYF.

This clone was recorded a few times. This sequence joins TRBV28 and TRBJ2-2, with TRBD1 as a possible D gene (5 bases). CDR1 and CDR2 from the germline V gene are MDHEN and SYDVKM. This CDR3 is built from 15 residues. V was pared by 6 bases and J by 1 base, with 12 bases between. The CDR3 sequence is CASRRATENTGELFF. The CDR3 region has the DNA TGTGCCAGCAGAAGGGCGACAGAGAACACCGGGGAGCTGTTTTTT.

The chain is built from TRBV12-5 and TRBJ2-7; no reliable D call. Germline-derived CDR1 and CDR2 are LGHNT and FRNRAP. The V and J ends lost 7 bases and 0 bases respectively, with 16 bases between them. The CDR3 consists of 15 residues. DNA of the CDR3: TGTGCTAGTGATTCTCGCTGCTGGTACTCCTACGAGCAGTACTTC. Translated, it gives CASDSRCWYSYEQYF.

The V gene is TRBV14, the J gene TRBJ2-3, with TRBD2 matching over 10 bases. The CDR3 sequence is 15 residues long. Germline V gene lookup returns CDR1 SGHDN and CDR2 FVKESK. The ends lost 7 bases at V and 4 bases at J; junction bases unmatched: 8. Here the CDR3 DNA reads TGTGCCAGCAAGCCTAGCGGGGGCTTTGCAGATACGCAGTATTTT. Translated: CASKPSGGFADTQYF.

This sequence joins TRBV4-1 and TRBJ2-7; no definite D call. Germline loops: CDR1 MGHRA, CDR2 YSYEKL. The germline V and J ends were trimmed by 4 bases and 5 bases, with 15 bases remaining between them. The CDR3 is made up of 14 amino acids. CDR3 coding DNA: TGCGCCAGCAGCCGAGTCGCAGGTGCCGACGAGCAGTACTTC. It codes for CASSRVAGADEQYF.

This clone was detected only once. The chain carries TRBV5-6 and TRBJ1-4; unclear D gene. The germline gives CDR1 SGHDT, CDR2 YYEEEE. This CDR3 is built from 14 residues. Trimming pared 3 bases from V and 7 bases from J, leaving 13 bases between. CDR3 nucleotide sequence: TGTGCCAGCAGCTCCGGAACAGAAGGTGAAAAACTGTTTTTT. Translated: CASSSGTEGEKLFF.

This clone showed up just a few times. The chain recombines TRBV6-1 with TRBJ2-5, with TRBD1 matching over 8 bases. The ends lost 5 bases at V and 5 bases at J; junction bases unmatched: 10. CDR1 is MNHNS and CDR2 is SASEGT in the germline V gene. This CDR3 comprises 15 residues. CDR3 region: CASSLLTGETETQYF. The CDR3 DNA is TGTGCCAGCAGTCTCCTGACAGGGGAAACGGAGACCCAGTACTTC.

A note on this clone: The sample carries other DNA sequences with the same CDR3. The chain links TRBV6-4 to TRBJ2-1, with TRBD2 matching 9 bases. This CDR3 comprises 15 residues. J was trimmed by 4 bases and V by 6 bases; bases with no gene match: 7. Germline CDR1 MRHNA, CDR2 SNTAGT. This CDR3 is CASSPAGGTYNEQFF. DNA for the CDR3: TGTGCCAGCAGCCCTGCGGGGGGGACATACAATGAGCAGTTCTTC.

The chain joins TRBV29-1 to TRBJ2-7; D may be TRBD1 (6 bases). The CDR3 totals 13 residues. Trimming cost V 6 bases and J 0 bases, with 12 bases left between them. Germline lookup yields CDR1 SQVTM and CDR2 ANQGSEA. The CDR3 sequence is CSVQDRTSYEQYF. CDR3 bases: TGCAGCGTCCAAGACAGGACCTCCTACGAGCAGTACTTC.

This clone was observed a single time. Other nucleotide sequences in the sample specify the same CDR3. This rearrangement joins TRBV5-6 to TRBJ2-1; D ambiguous. This CDR3 is 12 amino acids long. V lost 4 bases to trimming and J lost 5 bases, with 7 bases between them. Germline values: CDR1 SGHDT, CDR2 YYEEEE. The CDR3 bases are TGTGCCAGCAGCGACCGGGACAATGAGCAGTTCTTC. Encoded protein: CASSDRDNEQFF. The full variable domain, rest sourced from reference TRBV5-6 and TRBJ2-1, is DAGVTQSPTHLIKTRGQQVTLRCSPKSGHDTVSWYQQALGQGPQFIFQYYEEEERQRGNFPDRFSGHQFPNYSSELNVNALLLGDSALYLCASSDRDNEQFFGPGTRLTVL.

CDR3: CASSQEMEYRDEQYF. The CDR3 DNA is TGCGCCAGCAGCCAAGAGATGGAATACAGGGACGAGCAGTACTTC. The chain couples TRBV4-1 to TRBJ2-7; tentatively, D is TRBD1 (6 bases). The CDR3 consists of 15 residues. The ends were cut back, 0 bases at V and 5 bases at J, with 14 bases in the middle. Germline values: CDR1 MGHRA, CDR2 YSYEKL.

The chain has TRBV6-5 and TRBJ2-1; no reliable D call. Germline CDR1 and CDR2: MNHEY and SVGAGI. With 2 bases removed from V and 8 bases from J, the gap between germline ends came to 10 bases. The CDR3 runs to 13 residues. CDR3 sequence: CASSYLGMDEQFF. In nucleotides, the CDR3 is TGTGCCAGCAGTTACCTAGGGATGGATGAGCAGTTCTTC.

This clone was seen a few times. The rearrangement links TRBV5-6 to TRBJ2-5; D unclear. Germline-derived CDR1 and CDR2 are SGHDT and YYEEEE. This CDR3 is 13 amino acids long. Trimming removed 1 base at V and 4 bases at J, with 8 bases between. Here the CDR3 reads CASSLLVGETQYF. The CDR3 nucleotides are TGTGCCAGCAGCTTGTTAGTAGGAGAGACCCAGTACTTC.

V usage is TRBV15 and J usage is TRBJ1-5; D unclear. The CDR3 has 17 residues. The V gene's germline CDR1 is LNHNV and CDR2 YYDKDF (reference sequence). The germline V and J ends were trimmed by 0 bases and 2 bases, with 14 bases remaining between them. The CDR3 region has the DNA TGTGCCACCAGCAGAGATCCTCGGGGTTTCGGCAATCAGCCCCAGCATTTT. Its protein is CATSRDPRGFGNQPQHF.

This clone has only a few counts. The rearrangement uses TRBV7-8 and TRBJ1-5, with 7 bases matching TRBD1. After removal of 3 bases from V and 4 bases from J, the junction contained 3 bases not matched to a gene. Germline CDR1 SGHVS, CDR2 FQNEAQ. CDR3 length: 14 amino acids. The CDR3 sequence: CASSLVQGNQPQHF. The CDR3 bases are TGTGCCAGCAGCTTGGTACAGGGGAATCAGCCCCAGCATTTT.

This clone came up a few times. J is TRBJ2-7 and V is TRBV19, with D tentatively TRBD2 (5 bases). Germline lookup yields CDR1 LNHDA and CDR2 SQIVND (reference sequence). The V and J ends lost 4 bases and 12 bases respectively, with 13 bases between them. The length of the CDR3 is 11 residues. Here the CDR3 reads CASSTGLAWYF. The CDR3 DNA reads as TGTGCCAGTAGTACCGGACTTGCCTGGTACTTC.

J is TRBJ2-1 and V is TRBV7-9; D ambiguous. Germline V gene sequence: CDR1 SEHNR, CDR2 FQNEAQ (reference sequence). The CDR3 sequence is 12 residues long. V was cut by 5 bases and J by 6 bases, with 8 bases left in between. The CDR3 reads CASSPSRNEQFF. CDR3 sequence (DNA): TGTGCCAGCAGCCCTAGTCGCAATGAGCAGTTCTTC. Full variable domain (outside the CDR3, taken from reference TRBV7-9 and TRBJ2-1): DTGVSQNPRHKITKRGQNVTFRCDPISEHNRLYWYRQTLGQGPEFLTYFQNEAQLEKSRLLSDRFSAERPKGSFSTLEIQRTEQGDSAMYLCASSPSRNEQFFGPGTRLTVL.

The V gene is TRBV7-2, the J gene TRBJ1-2, with 7 bases aligning to TRBD1. V trimming: 6 bases; J trimming: 4 bases; junction bases outside the gene matches: 20. Germline V lookup: CDR1 SGHTA, CDR2 FQGNSA. This CDR3 comprises 18 residues. For the CDR3, the DNA is TGTGCCAGCAGAACACCACCGCCGACAGGGAAGGGGCGCTATGGCTACACCTTC. It encodes CASRTPPPTGKGRYGYTF.

This clone was detected a few times. V is TRBV19 and J is TRBJ2-1; 7 bases fit TRBD1. The ends lost 9 bases at V and 0 bases at J; junction bases unmatched: 2. From germline, CDR1 is LNHDA and CDR2 SQIVND (reference sequence). This CDR3 contains 13 residues. The CDR3 coding sequence is TGTGCCAGCGGGACAGTCTCCTACAATGAGCAGTTCTTC. This encodes CASGTVSYNEQFF. Based on the CDR3 plus reference TRBV19 and TRBJ2-1, the full variable domain is DGGITQSPKYLFRKEGQNVTLSCEQNLNHDAMYWYRQDPGQGLRLIYYSQIVNDFQKGDIAEGYSVSREKKESFPLTVTSAQKNPTAFYLCASGTVSYNEQFFGPGTRLTVL.

The chain joins TRBV2 to TRBJ1-1; TRBD1 is a possible D gene (5 bases). V was trimmed by 5 bases and J by 0 bases, leaving 10 bases between them. The CDR3 has 14 amino acids. Germline-derived CDR1 and CDR2 are SNHLY and FYNNEI. The CDR3 DNA reads as TGTGCCAGCAGTTACAGGCCAATGAACACTGAAGCTTTCTTT. It is translated as CASSYRPMNTEAFF.

This clone appeared a few times. V gene TRBV23-1 combines with J gene TRBJ2-7; D uncertain. TRBV23-1 is flagged as an ORF with uncertain function. The CDR3 has 15 amino acids. V lost 8 bases, J lost 0 bases, and 17 bases lay in between. The CDR3 spells CASPDDRGISYEQYF. Written as DNA, the CDR3 is TGCGCCAGCCCCGACGACCGAGGAATCTCCTACGAGCAGTACTTC.

This clone was found a few times. This chain links TRBV29-1 with TRBJ1-4; unclear D gene. Trimming stripped 6 bases from V and 6 bases from J, with 8 bases between. CDR1 is SQVTM, CDR2 ANQGSEA, per germline. The CDR3 contains 11 residues. The CDR3 is CSVNLYEKLFF. CDR3 nucleotide sequence: TGCAGCGTGAACCTGTATGAAAAACTGTTTTTT.